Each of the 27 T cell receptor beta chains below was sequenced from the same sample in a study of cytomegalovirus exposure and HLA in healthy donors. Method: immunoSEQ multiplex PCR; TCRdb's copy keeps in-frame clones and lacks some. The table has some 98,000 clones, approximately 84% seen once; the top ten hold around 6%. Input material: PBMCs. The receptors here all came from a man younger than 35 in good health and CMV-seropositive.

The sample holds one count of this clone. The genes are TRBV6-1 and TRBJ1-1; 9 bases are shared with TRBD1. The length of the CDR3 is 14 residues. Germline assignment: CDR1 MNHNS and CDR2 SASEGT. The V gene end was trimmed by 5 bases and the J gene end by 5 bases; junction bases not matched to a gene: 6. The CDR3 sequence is CASSQTGGRTEAFF. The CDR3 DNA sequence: TGTGCCAGCAGTCAGACAGGGGGGAGGACTGAAGCTTTCTTT.

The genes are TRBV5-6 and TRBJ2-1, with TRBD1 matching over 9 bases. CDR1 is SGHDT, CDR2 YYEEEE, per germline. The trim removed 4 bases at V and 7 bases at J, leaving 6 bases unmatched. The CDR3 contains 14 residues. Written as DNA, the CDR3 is TGTGCCAGCAGCCCAGGGACAGGGCTAAATGAGCAGTTCTTC. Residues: CASSPGTGLNEQFF.

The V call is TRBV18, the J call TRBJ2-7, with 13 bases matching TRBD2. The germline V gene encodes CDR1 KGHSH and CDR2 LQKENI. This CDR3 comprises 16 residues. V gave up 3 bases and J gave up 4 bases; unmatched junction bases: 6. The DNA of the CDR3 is TGTGCCAGCTCACCGGAAGGACTAGCGGGAGATTACGAGCAGTACTTC. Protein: CASSPEGLAGDYEQYF. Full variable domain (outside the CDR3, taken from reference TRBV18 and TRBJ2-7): NAGVMQNPRHLVRRRGQEARLRCSPMKGHSHVYWYRQLPEEGLKFMVYLQKENIIDESGMPKERFSAEFPKEGPSILRIQQVVRGDSAAYFCASSPEGLAGDYEQYFGPGTRLTVT.

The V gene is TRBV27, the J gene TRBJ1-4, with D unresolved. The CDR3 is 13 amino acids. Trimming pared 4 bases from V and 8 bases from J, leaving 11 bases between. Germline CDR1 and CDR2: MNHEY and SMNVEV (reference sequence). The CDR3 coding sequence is TGTGCCAGCAGTTCCCTCGTACGGGAAAAACTGTTTTTT. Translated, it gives CASSSLVREKLFF.

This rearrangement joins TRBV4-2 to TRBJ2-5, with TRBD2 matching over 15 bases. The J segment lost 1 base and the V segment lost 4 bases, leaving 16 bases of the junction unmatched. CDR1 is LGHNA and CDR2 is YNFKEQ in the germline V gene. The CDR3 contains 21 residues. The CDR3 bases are TGTGCCAGCAGCCGAAAGTCGGGACTAGCGGGGGGCGACAAACCCCAAGAGACCCAGTACTTC. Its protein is CASSRKSGLAGGDKPQETQYF.

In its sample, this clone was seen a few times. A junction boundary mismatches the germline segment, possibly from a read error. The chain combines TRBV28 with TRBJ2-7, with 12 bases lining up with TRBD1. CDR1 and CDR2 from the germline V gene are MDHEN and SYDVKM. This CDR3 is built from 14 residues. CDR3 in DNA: TGTGCCAGCAGTTTAGGGACAGGGGGCACTTCGTCGAACTTC. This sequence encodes CASSLGTGGTSSNF.

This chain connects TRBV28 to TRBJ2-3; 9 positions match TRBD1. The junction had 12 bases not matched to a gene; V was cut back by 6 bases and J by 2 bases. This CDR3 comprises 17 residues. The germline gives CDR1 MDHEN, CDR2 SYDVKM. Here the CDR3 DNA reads TGTGCCAGCAGCCCCCCGGGACAGGGATCCAACACAGATACGCAGTATTTT. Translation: CASSPPGQGSNTDTQYF.

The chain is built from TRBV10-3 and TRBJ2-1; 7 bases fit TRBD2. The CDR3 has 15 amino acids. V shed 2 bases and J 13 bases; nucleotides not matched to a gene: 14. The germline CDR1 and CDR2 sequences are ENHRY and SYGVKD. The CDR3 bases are TGTGCCATCAGTGAGCTGCCTAGCGGCACCACCGCACAGTTCTTC. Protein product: CAISELPSGTTAQFF.

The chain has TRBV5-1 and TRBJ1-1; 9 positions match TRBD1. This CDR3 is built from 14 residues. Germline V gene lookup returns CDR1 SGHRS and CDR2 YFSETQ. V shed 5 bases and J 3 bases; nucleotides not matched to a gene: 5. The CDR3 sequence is CASRVQGAYTEAFF. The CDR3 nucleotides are TGCGCCAGCAGGGTACAGGGGGCCTACACTGAAGCTTTCTTT.

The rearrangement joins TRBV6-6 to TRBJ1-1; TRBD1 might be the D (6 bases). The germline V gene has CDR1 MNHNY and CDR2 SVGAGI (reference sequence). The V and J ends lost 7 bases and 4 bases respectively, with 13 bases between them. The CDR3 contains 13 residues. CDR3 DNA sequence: TGTGCCAGCATCAATGGACAGTTCACTGAAGCTTTCTTT. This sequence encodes CASINGQFTEAFF.

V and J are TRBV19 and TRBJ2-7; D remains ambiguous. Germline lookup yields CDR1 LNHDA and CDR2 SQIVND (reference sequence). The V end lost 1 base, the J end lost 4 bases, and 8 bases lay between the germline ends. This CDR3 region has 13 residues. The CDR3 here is CASSIGAGYEQYF. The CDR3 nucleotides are TGTGCCAGTAGTATAGGGGCAGGTTACGAGCAGTACTTC.

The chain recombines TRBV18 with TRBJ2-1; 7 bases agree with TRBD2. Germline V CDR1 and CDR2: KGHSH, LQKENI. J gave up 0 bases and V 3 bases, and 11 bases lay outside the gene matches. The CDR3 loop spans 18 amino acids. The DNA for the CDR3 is TGTGCCAGCTCACCGAAAACGAAGCGGGAACACTCCTACAATGAGCAGTTCTTC. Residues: CASSPKTKREHSYNEQFF.

Here the CDR3 DNA reads TGTGCCAGCAGAAAAGGGCTAGCGGGGGATACGCAGTATTTT. Its translation is CASRKGLAGDTQYF. The chain combines TRBV6-5 with TRBJ2-3, with 9 nucleotides matching TRBD2. Looked up from germline, CDR1 is MNHEY and CDR2 is SVGAGI. The CDR3 runs 14 residues. V lost 6 bases, J lost 6 bases, and 7 bases stayed unmatched.

Written as DNA, the CDR3 is TGTGCCACCAGCAGCCGAAAGTTAGGGGGTGCCACTGAAGCTTTCTTT. Protein sequence: CATSSRKLGGATEAFF. This chain joins TRBV15 and TRBJ1-1; the D gene is possibly TRBD1 (6 bases). The germline V and J ends were trimmed by 3 bases and 4 bases, with 18 bases remaining between them. In germline, CDR1 is LNHNV, CDR2 YYDKDF (reference sequence). The CDR3 loop spans 16 amino acids.

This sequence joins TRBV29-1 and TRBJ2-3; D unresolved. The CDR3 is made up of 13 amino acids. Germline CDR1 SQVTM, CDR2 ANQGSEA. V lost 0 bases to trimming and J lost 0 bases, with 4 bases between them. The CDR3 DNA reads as TGCAGCGTTGAAGATTCTAGCACAGATACGCAGTATTTT. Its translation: CSVEDSSTDTQYF.

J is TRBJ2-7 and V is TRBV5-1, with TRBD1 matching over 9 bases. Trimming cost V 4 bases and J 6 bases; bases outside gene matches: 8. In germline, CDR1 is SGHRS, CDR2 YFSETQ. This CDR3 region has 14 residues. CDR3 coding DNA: TGCGCCAGCAGCAGGGGACAGGGAGTCCCCGAGCAGTACTTC. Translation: CASSRGQGVPEQYF.

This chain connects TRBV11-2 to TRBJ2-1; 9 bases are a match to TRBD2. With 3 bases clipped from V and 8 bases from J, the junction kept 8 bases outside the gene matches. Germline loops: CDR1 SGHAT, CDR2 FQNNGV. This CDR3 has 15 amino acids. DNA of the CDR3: TGTGCCAGCAGCTTTTTAATTAGCGGGAGTGATGAGCAGTTCTTC. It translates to CASSFLISGSDEQFF.

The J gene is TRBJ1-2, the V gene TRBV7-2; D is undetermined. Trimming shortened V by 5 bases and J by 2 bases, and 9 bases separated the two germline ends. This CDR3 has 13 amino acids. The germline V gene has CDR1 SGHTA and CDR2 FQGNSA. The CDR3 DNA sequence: TGTGCCAGCAGCCCCGACTCCAACTATGGCTACACCTTC. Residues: CASSPDSNYGYTF. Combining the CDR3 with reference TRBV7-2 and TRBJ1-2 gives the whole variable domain GAGVSQSPSNKVTEKGKDVELRCDPISGHTALYWYRQSLGQGLEFLIYFQGNSAPDKSGLPSDRFSAERTGGSVSTLTIQRTQQEDSAVYLCASSPDSNYGYTFGSGTRLTVV.

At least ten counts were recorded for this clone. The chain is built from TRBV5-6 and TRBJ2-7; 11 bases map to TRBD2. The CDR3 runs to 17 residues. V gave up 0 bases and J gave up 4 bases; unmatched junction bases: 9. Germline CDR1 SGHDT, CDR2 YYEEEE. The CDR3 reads CASSLATRASGRYEQYF. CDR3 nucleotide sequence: TGTGCCAGCAGCTTGGCTACAAGGGCTAGCGGGAGGTACGAGCAGTACTTC.

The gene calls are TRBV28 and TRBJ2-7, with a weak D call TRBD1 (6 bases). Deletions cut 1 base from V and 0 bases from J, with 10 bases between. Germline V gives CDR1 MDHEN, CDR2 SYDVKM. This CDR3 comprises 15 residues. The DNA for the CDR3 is TGTGCCAGCAGTTTATCCGGGACACTCTCCTACGAGCAGTACTTC. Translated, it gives CASSLSGTLSYEQYF.

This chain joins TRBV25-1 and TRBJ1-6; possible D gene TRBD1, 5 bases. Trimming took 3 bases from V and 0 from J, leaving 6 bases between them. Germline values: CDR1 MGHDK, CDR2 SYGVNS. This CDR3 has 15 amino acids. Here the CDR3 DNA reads TGTGCCAGCAGTGACAGGGTCTCCTATAATTCACCCCTCCACTTT. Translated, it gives CASSDRVSYNSPLHF.

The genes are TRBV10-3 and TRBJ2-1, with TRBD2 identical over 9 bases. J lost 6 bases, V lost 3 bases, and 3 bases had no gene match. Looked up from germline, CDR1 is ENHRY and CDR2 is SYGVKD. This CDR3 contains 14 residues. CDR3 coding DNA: TGTGCCATCAGTGATGCGGGAGGGATCAATGAGCAGTTCTTC. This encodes CAISDAGGINEQFF.

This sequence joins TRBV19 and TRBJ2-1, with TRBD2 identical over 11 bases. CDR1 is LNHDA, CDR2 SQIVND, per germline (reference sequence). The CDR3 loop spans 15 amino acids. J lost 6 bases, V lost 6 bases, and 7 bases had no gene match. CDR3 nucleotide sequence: TGTGCCAGTAGCCTACTAGCGGGGGTGGGCAATGAGCAGTTCTTC. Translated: CASSLLAGVGNEQFF.

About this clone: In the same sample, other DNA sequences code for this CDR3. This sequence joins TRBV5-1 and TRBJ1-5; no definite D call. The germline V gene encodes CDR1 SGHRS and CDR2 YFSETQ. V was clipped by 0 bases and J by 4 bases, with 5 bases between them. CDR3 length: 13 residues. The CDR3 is CASSLGRNQPQHF. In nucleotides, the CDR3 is TGCGCCAGCAGCTTGGGGAGAAATCAGCCCCAGCATTTT.

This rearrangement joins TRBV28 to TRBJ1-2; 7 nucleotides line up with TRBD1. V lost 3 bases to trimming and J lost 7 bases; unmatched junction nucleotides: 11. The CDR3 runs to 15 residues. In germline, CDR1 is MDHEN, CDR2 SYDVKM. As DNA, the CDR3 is TGTGCCAGCAGTTTTTTCGTAAAGACAGGGCTTGGCTACACCTTC. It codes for CASSFFVKTGLGYTF.

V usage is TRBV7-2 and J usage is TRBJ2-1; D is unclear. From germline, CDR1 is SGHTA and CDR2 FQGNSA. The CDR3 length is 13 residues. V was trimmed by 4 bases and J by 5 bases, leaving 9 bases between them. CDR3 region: CASSSPRDNEQFF. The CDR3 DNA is TGTGCCAGCAGCTCACCCCGGGACAATGAGCAGTTCTTC.

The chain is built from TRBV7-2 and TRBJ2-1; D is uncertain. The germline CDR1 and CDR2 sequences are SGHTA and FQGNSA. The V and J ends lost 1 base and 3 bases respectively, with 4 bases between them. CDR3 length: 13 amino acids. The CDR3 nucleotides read TGTGCCAGCAGCTTAGACTACTACAATGAGCAGTTCTTC. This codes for CASSLDYYNEQFF. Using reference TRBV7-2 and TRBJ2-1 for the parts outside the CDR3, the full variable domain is GAGVSQSPSNKVTEKGKDVELRCDPISGHTALYWYRQSLGQGLEFLIYFQGNSAPDKSGLPSDRFSAERTGGSVSTLTIQRTQQEDSAVYLCASSLDYYNEQFFGPGTRLTVL.